This is a list of T cell receptor beta chains from one sample in a study of beta chain features in type 1 diabetes. Clones were read by immunoSEQ multiplex PCR, and TCRdb kept only the in-frame ones, dropping some. Among 600,000 to 750,000 clones listed, approximately 13% were seen once. The sample consisted of naive CD4+ T cells from blood. These receptors came from a man younger than 40 with type 1 diabetes. CDR3s include the opening cysteine and the closing phenylalanine or tryptophan. A D gene is named only where the DNA matches it firmly. Clone size is given for some rows only: seen once, a few or many times, or a class if the clone is expanded.

clone_size	v_call	d_call	j_call	cdr3_length	cdr3_nt	cdr3_aa
few	TRBV13	-	TRBJ2-4	14	TGTGCCAGCAGCTTCCGGGGGGCCAAAAACATTCAGTACTTC	CASSFRGAKNIQYF
-	TRBV13	TRBD1	TRBJ1-6	19	TGTGCCAGCAGCAAGACAGGGACAAGACAGGGACGGGTATTTTCACCCCTCCACTTT	CASSKTGTRQGRVFSPLHF
once	TRBV9	-	TRBJ2-1	13	TGTGCCAGCAGCGTAGATAGCTCGGGGGAGCAGTTCTTC	CASSVDSSGEQFF
few	TRBV5-6	TRBD1	TRBJ2-7	15	TGTGCCAGCAGCTACTCCTCACGGACAGGGGACGAGCAGTACTTC	CASSYSSRTGDEQYF
-	TRBV10-3	-	TRBJ1-6	16	TGTGCCACGGGGCCCAGGGAAACCAAAGATAATTCACCCCTCCACTTT	CATGPRETKDNSPLHF
few	TRBV11-2	-	TRBJ2-7	17	TGTGCCAGCAGCACCCGGGAGAGGGACAGCGGACTCTACGAGCAGTACTTC	CASSTRERDSGLYEQYF
-	TRBV5-1	-	TRBJ2-2	15	TGCGCCAGCAGCTTGGACAGCCCGAACACCGGGGAGCTGTTTTTT	CASSLDSPNTGELFF
few	TRBV4-2	TRBD1	TRBJ1-1	17	TGTGCCAGCAGCCAAGTATCTCCAGGGGGCTTCGACACTGAAGCTTTCTTT	CASSQVSPGGFDTEAFF
few	TRBV20-1	-	TRBJ2-3	9	TGCAGTATCGGGGATACGCAGTATTTT	CSIGDTQYF
-	TRBV7-2	-	TRBJ2-7	14	TGTGCCAGCAGCTTAGCGGGCCCCCTCTACGAGCAGTACTTC	CASSLAGPLYEQYF
few	TRBV18	-	TRBJ2-7	14	TGTGCCAGCTCACCACCGGAAGAAGGGCCCGAGCAGTACTTC	CASSPPEEGPEQYF
-	TRBV18	-	TRBJ2-3	16	TGTGCCAGCTCACCACCAGGGCCCCGGGAGACAGATACGCAGTATTTT	CASSPPGPRETDTQYF
few	TRBV5-1	-	TRBJ1-1	14	TGCGCCAGCAGCGCAGGCGGGGAGAACACTGAAGCTTTCTTT	CASSAGGENTEAFF
few	TRBV29-1	TRBD1	TRBJ2-7	13	TGCAGCGTTGAACGGACAGGCACCTACGAGCAGTACTTC	CSVERTGTYEQYF
-	TRBV28	-	TRBJ1-5	10	TGTGCCAGCAGTTCCCAGCCCCAGCATTTT	CASSSQPQHF
-	TRBV6-5	-	TRBJ1-5	12	TGTGCCAGCGGTCGGAGCAATCAGCCCCAGCATTTT	CASGRSNQPQHF
few	TRBV11-3	-	TRBJ1-5	14	TGTGCCAGCAGCGGTGGGACGGGCAATCAGCCCCAGCATTTT	CASSGGTGNQPQHF
few	TRBV2	TRBD2	TRBJ2-3	15	TGTGCCAGCAATTTGCCGGGGGGATTCACAGATACGCAGTATTTT	CASNLPGGFTDTQYF
few	TRBV4-3	TRBD1	TRBJ2-2	18	TGCGCCAGCAGCCAAGATTTACTTGGGACAGGGGGCACCGGGGAGCTGTTTTTT	CASSQDLLGTGGTGELFF
-	TRBV9	-	TRBJ2-2	13	TGTGCCAGCAGCGTAGGGGTTTCCGGGGAGCTGTTTTTT	CASSVGVSGELFF
-	TRBV28	-	TRBJ2-1	13	TGTGCCAGCAGTTTAGGGGGTAGGAATGAGCAGTTCTTC	CASSLGGRNEQFF
-	TRBV25-1	-	TRBJ2-3	12	TGTGCCAGCAGTGAAGAAACAAGTACGCAGTATTTT	CASSEETSTQYF
-	TRBV29-1	TRBD1	TRBJ1-2	15	TGCAGCGTTGTGGTTCCGGGACAGGGGGCGCGAGGCTACACCTTC	CSVVVPGQGARGYTF
-	TRBV5-1	-	TRBJ2-1	13	TGCGCCAGCAGCCCAGGGAGACACATCGAGCAGTTCTTC	CASSPGRHIEQFF
-	TRBV7-2	-	TRBJ1-2	14	TGTGCCAGCAGCTTAGGCAGGGGTATTGGTGGCTACACCTTC	CASSLGRGIGGYTF
-	TRBV6-5	-	TRBJ2-1	14	TGTGCCAGCAGCCGAGGGGGTCGCACAGATGAGCAGTTCTTC	CASSRGGRTDEQFF
few	TRBV25-1	-	TRBJ1-4	14	TGTGCCAGCAGTCTCGGGGGTAGGGTTGAAAAACTGTTTTTT	CASSLGGRVEKLFF
-	TRBV2	-	TRBJ2-5	11	TGTGCCAGCAGTGTCAGGGAGACCCAGTACTTC	CASSVRETQYF
-	TRBV6-5	-	TRBJ1-2	12	TGTGCCAGCACCTCGAAGGGCTATGGCTACACCTTC	CASTSKGYGYTF
-	TRBV30	-	TRBJ1-2	17	TGTGCCTGGAGTGTACGGGGACACATCAAATATTACTATGGCTACACCTTC	CAWSVRGHIKYYYGYTF
-	TRBV7-2	TRBD1	TRBJ1-2	16	TGTGCCAGCAGCTTAAAAGGGGGCAACTTTAACTATGGCTACACCTTC	CASSLKGGNFNYGYTF
-	TRBV11-2	-	TRBJ2-7	15	TGTGCCAGCAGACTAAAGTGGGACCGCGCCTACGAGCAGTACTTC	CASRLKWDRAYEQYF
few	TRBV9	TRBD1	TRBJ2-5	15	TGTGCCAGCAGCGCCGGGACAGTCCCCCAAGAGACCCAGTACTTC	CASSAGTVPQETQYF
few	TRBV6-6	TRBD1	TRBJ2-7	13	TGTGCCAGCAGTGCGGACAGGGGGGTCGAGCAGTACTTC	CASSADRGVEQYF
-	TRBV29-1	-	TRBJ2-5	12	TGCAGCGTAGGAGGGGGCTGGGAGACCCAGTACTTC	CSVGGGWETQYF
few	TRBV9	-	TRBJ1-6	15	TGTGCCAGCAGCGTAGATGGCAGTTATAATTCACCCCTCCACTTT	CASSVDGSYNSPLHF
many	TRBV7-2	-	TRBJ1-1	14	TGTGCCAGCAGCCCGGTGCCGGGGGACACTGAAGCTTTCTTT	CASSPVPGDTEAFF
-	TRBV27	TRBD2	TRBJ2-5	16	TGTGCCAGCAGTTTTGGCGGGGGAAACTTCCAAGAGACCCAGTACTTC	CASSFGGGNFQETQYF
-	TRBV7-9	TRBD1	TRBJ1-2	15	TGTGCCAGCAGCTTGCAGGAGAGGACAGGGGGTGGCTACACCTTC	CASSLQERTGGGYTF
few	TRBV30	-	TRBJ1-5	13	TGTGCCTGGAGTGTACAGGGTGGCCAGCCCCAGCATTTT	CAWSVQGGQPQHF
few	TRBV7-8	TRBD1	TRBJ1-4	17	TGTGCCAGCAGCTCCCCCCAGGGAGGGACAGTCCGTGAAAAACTGTTTTTT	CASSSPQGGTVREKLFF
-	TRBV2	-	TRBJ2-5	14	TGTGCCAGCAGGCGGGGACTGAACCAAGAGACCCAGTACTTC	CASRRGLNQETQYF
-	TRBV4-2	-	TRBJ1-2	15	TGTGCCAGCAGCCAAGTCAGGGCGGAGATCTATGGCTACACCTTC	CASSQVRAEIYGYTF
-	TRBV7-2	-	TRBJ2-6	15	TGTGCCAGCGGGCCCGTGGGGGATGGGGCCAACGTCCTGACTTTC	CASGPVGDGANVLTF
few	TRBV29-1	-	TRBJ2-1	11	-	CSVGEGAGRFF
few	TRBV29-1	TRBD2	TRBJ2-7	17	TGCAGCGTGGCCAACACCATTACTAGCGGCCGACCCTCCGAGCAGTACTTC	CSVANTITSGRPSEQYF
few	TRBV7-2	-	TRBJ1-2	14	TGTGCCAGCAGCGTCTCGGGAACTAACTATGGCTACACCTTC	CASSVSGTNYGYTF
-	TRBV4-3	-	TRBJ2-7	14	TGCGCCAGCAGTGTCAGAACAGGATTGTACGAGCAGTACTTC	CASSVRTGLYEQYF
-	TRBV29-1	-	TRBJ2-7	13	TGCAGCGCTTGGACAGCGACTCTTTACGAGCAGTACTTC	CSAWTATLYEQYF
-	TRBV10-2	TRBD1	TRBJ2-7	12	TGCGCCAGCAGGGGGACAGTCAACGAGCAGTACTTC	CASRGTVNEQYF
-	TRBV28	-	TRBJ1-2	12	TGTGCCAGCACCCAGTTGGATTATGGCTACACCTTC	CASTQLDYGYTF
few	TRBV5-1	TRBD1	TRBJ1-2	16	TGCGCCAGCAGTGAGGGACAGGGGGCGATTAAGTCCGGCTACACCTTC	CASSEGQGAIKSGYTF
-	TRBV9	TRBD1	TRBJ1-3	17	TGTGCCAGCAGCGTAGCAGGGACAGGGGGAGGTGAAAACACCATATATTTT	CASSVAGTGGGENTIYF
few	TRBV9	TRBD1	TRBJ1-6	15	TGTGCCAGCAGCGCAGGGGGCTCCTATAATTCACCCCTCCACTTT	CASSAGGSYNSPLHF
few	TRBV7-2	-	TRBJ2-3	15	TGTGCCAGCAGCTTACCTGGGGGGTTCACAGATACGCAGTATTTT	CASSLPGGFTDTQYF
-	TRBV6-6	-	TRBJ2-1	13	TGTGCCGTCCTGGAGGGGTCCCACAATGAGCAGTTCTTC	CAVLEGSHNEQFF
few	TRBV9	TRBD1	TRBJ1-2	18	TGTGCCAGCAGCGTAGGCCCCGCGACAGGGCCTCGGACCTATGGCTACACCTTC	CASSVGPATGPRTYGYTF
-	TRBV9	TRBD2	TRBJ2-1	16	TGTGCCAGCAGCGGCCAAACTAGCGAGACCTACAATGAGCAGTTCTTC	CASSGQTSETYNEQFF
few	TRBV28	-	TRBJ1-5	13	TGTGCCAGCAGTTTTGATAGCAATCAGCCCCAGCATTTT	CASSFDSNQPQHF